This T cell receptor beta chain stems from a study of PD-1 blockade in mismatch repair-deficient tumors. Study-wide context: Patients had over 10 mismatch repair-deficient cancer types, all previously treated and progressing. Study-wide findings and caveats: Tumor-resident clones, often undetectable pretreatment in blood, expanded then contracted after pembrolizumab.

This table comes from immunoSEQ multiplex PCR, and its TCRdb copy is limited to in-frame clones, with some not included. The data show more than 90,000 clones, 60% to 85% seen once. This clone was recorded a few times. Its antigen remains unidentified. Germline V CDR1 and CDR2: SGHRS, YFSETQ. V was trimmed by 5 bases and J by 7 bases, leaving 9 bases between them. This CDR3 has 11 residues. All patients were mismatch repair deficient, assessed by either PCR or immunohistochemistry. The chain is built from TRBV5-1 and TRBJ1-1; possible D gene TRBD1, 5 bases. The sequenced sample was peripheral blood, obtained just over 59 weeks after starting pembrolizumab. The TCR originated in an adult with mismatch repair-deficient cancer. The CDR3 bases are TGCGCCAGCAGGGACGACAGTGAAGCTTTCTTT. Its protein is CASRDDSEAFF.